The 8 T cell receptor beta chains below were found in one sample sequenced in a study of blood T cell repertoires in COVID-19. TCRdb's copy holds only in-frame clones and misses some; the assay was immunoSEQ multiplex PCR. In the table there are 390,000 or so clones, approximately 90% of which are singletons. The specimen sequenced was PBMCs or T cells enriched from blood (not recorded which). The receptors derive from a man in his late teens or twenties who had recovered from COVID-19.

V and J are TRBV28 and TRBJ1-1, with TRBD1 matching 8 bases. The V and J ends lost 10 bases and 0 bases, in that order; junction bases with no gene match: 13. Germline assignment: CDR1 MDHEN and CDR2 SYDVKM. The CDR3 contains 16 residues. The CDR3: CATHYGPGQVNTEAFF. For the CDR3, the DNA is TGTGCCACCCATTACGGACCGGGACAGGTGAACACTGAAGCTTTCTTT.

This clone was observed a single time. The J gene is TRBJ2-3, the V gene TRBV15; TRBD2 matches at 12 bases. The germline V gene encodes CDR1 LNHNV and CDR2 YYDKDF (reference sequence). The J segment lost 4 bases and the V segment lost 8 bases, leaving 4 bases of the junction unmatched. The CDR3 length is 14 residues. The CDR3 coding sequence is TGTGCCACCCTAGCGGGGGGGCGTGCAGATACGCAGTATTTT. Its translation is CATLAGGRADTQYF.

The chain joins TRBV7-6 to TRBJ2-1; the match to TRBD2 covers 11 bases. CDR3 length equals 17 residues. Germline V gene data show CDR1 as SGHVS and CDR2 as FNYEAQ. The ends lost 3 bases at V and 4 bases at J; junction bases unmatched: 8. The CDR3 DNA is TGTGCCAGCAGCTTTAGGGGGACTAGCGGAGGGTACAATGAGCAGTTCTTC. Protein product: CASSFRGTSGGYNEQFF.

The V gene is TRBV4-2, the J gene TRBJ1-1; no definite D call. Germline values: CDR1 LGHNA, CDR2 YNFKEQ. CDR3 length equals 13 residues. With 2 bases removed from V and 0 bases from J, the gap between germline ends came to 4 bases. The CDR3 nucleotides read TGTGCCAGCAGCCAACTTGTGAACACTGAAGCTTTCTTT. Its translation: CASSQLVNTEAFF.

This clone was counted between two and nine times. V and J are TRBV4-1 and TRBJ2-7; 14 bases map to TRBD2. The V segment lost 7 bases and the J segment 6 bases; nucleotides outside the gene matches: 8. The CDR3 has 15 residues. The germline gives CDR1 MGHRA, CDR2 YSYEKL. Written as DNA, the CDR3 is TGCGCCAGCACACCGGGACTAGCGGGAGTTGGCGAGCAGTACTTC. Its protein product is CASTPGLAGVGEQYF.

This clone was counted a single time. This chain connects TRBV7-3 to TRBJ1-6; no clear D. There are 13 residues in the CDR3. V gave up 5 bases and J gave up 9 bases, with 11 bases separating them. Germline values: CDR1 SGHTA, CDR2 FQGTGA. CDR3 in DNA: TGTGCCAGCAGCCCGACATTAAGTTCACCCCTCCACTTT. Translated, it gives CASSPTLSSPLHF.

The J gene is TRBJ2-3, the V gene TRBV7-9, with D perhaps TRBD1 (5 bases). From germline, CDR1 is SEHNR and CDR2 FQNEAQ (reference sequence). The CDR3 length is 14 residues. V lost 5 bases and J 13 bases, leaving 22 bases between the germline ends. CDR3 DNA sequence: TGTGCCAGCAGCCTATCCACTGACAGCTCCGCGGAGTATTTT. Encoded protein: CASSLSTDSSAEYF. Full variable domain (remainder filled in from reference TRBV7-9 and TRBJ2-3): DTGVSQNPRHKITKRGQNVTFRCDPISEHNRLYWYRQTLGQGPEFLTYFQNEAQLEKSRLLSDRFSAERPKGSFSTLEIQRTEQGDSAMYLCASSLSTDSSAEYFGPGTRLTVL.

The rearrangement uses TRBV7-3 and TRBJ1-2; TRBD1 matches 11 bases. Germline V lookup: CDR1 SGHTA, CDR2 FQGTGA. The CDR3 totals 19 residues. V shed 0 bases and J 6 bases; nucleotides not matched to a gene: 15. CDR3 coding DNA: TGTGCCAGCAGCTTAACCCATAAGGGACAGGGGGACAAAAGGGATGGCTACACCTTC. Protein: CASSLTHKGQGDKRDGYTF. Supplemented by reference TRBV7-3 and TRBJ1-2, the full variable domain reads GAGVSQTPSNKVTEKGKYVELRCDPISGHTALYWYRQSLGQGPEFLIYFQGTGAADDSGLPNDRFFAVRPEGSVSTLKIQRTERGDSAVYLCASSLTHKGQGDKRDGYTFGSGTRLTVV.